The TCR beta chain under discussion was sequenced for a study of blood T cell repertoires in COVID-19. Study at large: The study drew acute and convalescent COVID-19 samples from the United States, Italy and Spain. Sources were T cells, B-cell-depleted T cells, or PBMCs; the material itself was cDNA or gDNA.

This clone has only one observation. The CDR3 extends over 16 amino acids. Deletions cut 2 bases from V and 5 bases from J, with 20 bases between. Germline CDR1 and CDR2: SGDLS and YYNGEE. Study processing details: Estimated nucleated cell counts came from reference gene primer amplification. The table came from immunoSEQ multiplex PCR; TCRdb's copy has only in-frame clones and leaves some out. The V and J calls and clone size were taken over from that table, and D and trimming were inferred from the DNA. Among a few hundred thousand clones listed, roughly 81% were seen once. Sequencing input: peripheral blood. V usage is TRBV9 and J usage is TRBJ2-7; D possibly corresponds to TRBD2 (6 bases). This TCR was sampled from a man over 45 who had recovered from COVID-19. CDR3 in amino acids: CASSVSRDSPNDEQYF. CDR3 bases: TGTGCCAGCAGCGTCTCCCGGGACTCCCCCAACGACGAGCAGTACTTC.